This TCR beta chain is from a study of T-cell memory formation after mild COVID-19. The overall study: TCR clusters showed largely donor specificity. Findings of the study overall: Among CD4+ contracting clones, most were CM and EM, and CD8+ ones EMRA. Some SARS-CoV-2-responding clones were already detected in memory before infection.

V lost 4 bases, J lost 3 bases, and 19 bases stayed unmatched. The germline V gene has CDR1 SGHDT and CDR2 YYEEEE. This CDR3 is 18 amino acids long. Using its own MiXCR run on the 5' RACE reads, TCRdb lists one record per CDR3 protein. Counted here are around 510,000 distinct CDR3 sequences, about 22% occurring once; the ten biggest clones make up around 9.2%. On this clonotype itself: The antigen is undetermined.

The source material was PBMCs or a T cell subset sorted from them (not recorded which). This sequence was found in an adult woman who had mild COVID-19 (a few samples of this study predate the infection). Cell type and time point are not known. The chain uses TRBV5-6 and TRBJ2-7; 7 nucleotides agree with TRBD2. DNA of the CDR3: TGTGCCAGCAGCCCGGGCCCAGGGACGGGAGGAAGACACTACGAGCAGTACTTC. It specifies CASSPGPGTGGRHYEQYF.